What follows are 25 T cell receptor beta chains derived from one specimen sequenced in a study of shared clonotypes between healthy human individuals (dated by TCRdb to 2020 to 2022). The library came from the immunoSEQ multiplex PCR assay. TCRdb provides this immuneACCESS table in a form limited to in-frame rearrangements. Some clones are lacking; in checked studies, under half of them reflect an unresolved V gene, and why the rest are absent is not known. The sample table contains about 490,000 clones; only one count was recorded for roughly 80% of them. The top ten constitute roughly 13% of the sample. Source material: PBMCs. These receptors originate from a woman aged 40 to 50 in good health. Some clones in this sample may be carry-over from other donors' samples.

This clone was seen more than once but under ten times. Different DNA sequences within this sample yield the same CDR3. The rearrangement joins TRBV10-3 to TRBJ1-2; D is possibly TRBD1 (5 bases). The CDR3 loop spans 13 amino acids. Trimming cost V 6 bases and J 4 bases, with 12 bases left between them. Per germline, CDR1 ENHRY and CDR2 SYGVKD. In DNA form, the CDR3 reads TGTGCCATCAGCGAGGGGCAGAGCTATGGCTACACCTTC. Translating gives CAISEGQSYGYTF.

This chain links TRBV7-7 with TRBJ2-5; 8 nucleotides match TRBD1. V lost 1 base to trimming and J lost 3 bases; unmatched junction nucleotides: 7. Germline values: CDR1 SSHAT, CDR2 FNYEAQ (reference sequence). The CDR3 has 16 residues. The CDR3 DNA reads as TGTGCCAGCAGCTTAGGGGTCGCAGGGGGCGAAGAGACCCAGTACTTC. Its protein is CASSLGVAGGEETQYF.

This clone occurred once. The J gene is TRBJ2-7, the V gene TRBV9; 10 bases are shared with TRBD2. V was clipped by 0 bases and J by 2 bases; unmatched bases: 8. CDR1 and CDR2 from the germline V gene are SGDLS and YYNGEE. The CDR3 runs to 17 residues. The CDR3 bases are TGTGCCAGCAGCGTAGGTCCCTTCCTAGCGGGAGCCTACGAGCAGTACTTC. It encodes CASSVGPFLAGAYEQYF. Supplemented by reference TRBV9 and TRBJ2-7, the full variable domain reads DSGVTQTPKHLITATGQRVTLRCSPRSGDLSVYWYQQSLDQGLQFLIQYYNGEERAKGNILERFSAQQFPDLHSELNLSSLELGDSALYFCASSVGPFLAGAYEQYFGPGTRLTVT.

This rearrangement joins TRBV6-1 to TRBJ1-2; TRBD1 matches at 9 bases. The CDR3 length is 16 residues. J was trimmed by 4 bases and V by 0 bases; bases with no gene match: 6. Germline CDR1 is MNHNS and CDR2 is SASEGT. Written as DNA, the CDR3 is TGTGCCAGCAGTGAAGCGCTTCGGGACAGGGTCTATGGCTACACCTTC. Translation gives CASSEALRDRVYGYTF.

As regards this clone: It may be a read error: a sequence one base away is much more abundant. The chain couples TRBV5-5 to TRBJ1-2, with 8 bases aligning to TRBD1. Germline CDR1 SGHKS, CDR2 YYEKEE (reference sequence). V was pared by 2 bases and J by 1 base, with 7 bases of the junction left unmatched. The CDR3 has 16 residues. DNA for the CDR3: TGTGCCAGCAGCTTAAGACAGGGGTTTGTTAACTATGGCTACACCTTC. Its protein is CASSLRQGFVNYGYTF.

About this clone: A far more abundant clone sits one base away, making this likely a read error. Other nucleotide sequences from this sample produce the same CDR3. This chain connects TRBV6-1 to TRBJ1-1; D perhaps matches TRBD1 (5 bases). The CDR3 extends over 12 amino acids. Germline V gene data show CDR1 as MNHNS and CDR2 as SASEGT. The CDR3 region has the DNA TGTGCCAGCAGTCTCCCTACGGGAGGGGCTTTTTTT. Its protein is CASSLPTGGAFF.

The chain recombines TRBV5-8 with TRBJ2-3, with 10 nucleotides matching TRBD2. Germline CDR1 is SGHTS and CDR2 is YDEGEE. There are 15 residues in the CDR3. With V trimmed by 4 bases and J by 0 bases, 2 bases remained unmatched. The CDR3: CASSLSGRSTDTQYF. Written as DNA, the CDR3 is TGTGCCAGCAGCCTTAGCGGGAGGAGCACAGATACGCAGTATTTT.

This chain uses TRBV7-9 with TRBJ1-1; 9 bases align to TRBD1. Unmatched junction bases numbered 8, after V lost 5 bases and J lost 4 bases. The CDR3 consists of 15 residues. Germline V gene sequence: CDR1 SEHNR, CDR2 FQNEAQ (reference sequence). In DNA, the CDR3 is TGTGCCAGCAGCAGGGGACAGGGCTCGGGCACTGAAGCTTTCTTT. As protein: CASSRGQGSGTEAFF. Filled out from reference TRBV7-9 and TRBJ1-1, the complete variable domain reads DTGVSQNPRHKITKRGQNVTFRCDPISEHNRLYWYRQTLGQGPEFLTYFQNEAQLEKSRLLSDRFSAERPKGSFSTLEIQRTEQGDSAMYLCASSRGQGSGTEAFFGQGTRLTVV.

The CDR3 reads CASSEGGGLHQPQHF. The CDR3, as DNA: TGTGCCAGCAGTGAAGGGGGGGGGCTCCATCAGCCCCAGCATTTT. V usage is TRBV6-1 and J usage is TRBJ1-5; D may be TRBD1 (6 bases). Germline lookup yields CDR1 MNHNS and CDR2 SASEGT. CDR3 size: 15 residues. The ends were cut back, 1 base at V and 5 bases at J, with 12 bases in the middle.

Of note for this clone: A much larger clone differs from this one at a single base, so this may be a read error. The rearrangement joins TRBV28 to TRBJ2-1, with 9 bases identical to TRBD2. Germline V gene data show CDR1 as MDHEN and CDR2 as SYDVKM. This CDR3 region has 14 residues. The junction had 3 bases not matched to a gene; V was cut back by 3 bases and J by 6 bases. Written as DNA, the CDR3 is TGTGCCAGCAGTTTGGAGACTAGCGGCAATGAGCAGTTCTTC. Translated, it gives CASSLETSGNEQFF. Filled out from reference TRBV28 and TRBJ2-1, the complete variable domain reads DVKVTQSSRYLVKRTGEKVFLECVQDMDHENMFWYRQDPGLGLRLIYFSYDVKMKEKGDIPEGYSVSREKKERFSLILESASTNQTSMYLCASSLETSGNEQFFGPGTRLTVL.

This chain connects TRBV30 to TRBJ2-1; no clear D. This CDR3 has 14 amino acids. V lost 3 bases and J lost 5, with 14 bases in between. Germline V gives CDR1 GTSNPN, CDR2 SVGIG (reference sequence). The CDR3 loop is CAWSPGFSNNEQFF. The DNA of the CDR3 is TGTGCCTGGAGCCCCGGGTTTTCCAACAATGAGCAGTTCTTC.

CDR3 DNA sequence: TGCGCCAGCAGCCAAGACCTAGGGGAATATCAGCCCCAGCATTTT. Amino acids: CASSQDLGEYQPQHF. The chain uses TRBV4-1 and TRBJ1-5, with TRBD1 as a possible D gene (5 bases). Germline assignment: CDR1 MGHRA and CDR2 YSYEKL. V was cut by 0 bases and J by 5 bases, with 11 bases left in between. The CDR3 is 15 amino acids.

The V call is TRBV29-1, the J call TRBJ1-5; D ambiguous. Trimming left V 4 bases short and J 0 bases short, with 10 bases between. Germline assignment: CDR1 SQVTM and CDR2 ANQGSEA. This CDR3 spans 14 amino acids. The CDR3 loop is CSVVLGNSNQPQHF. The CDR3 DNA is TGCAGCGTTGTTTTGGGAAATAGCAATCAGCCCCAGCATTTT. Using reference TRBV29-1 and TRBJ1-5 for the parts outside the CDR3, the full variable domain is SAVISQKPSRDICQRGTSLTIQCQVDSQVTMMFWYRQQPGQSLTLIATANQGSEATYESGFVIDKFPISRPNLTFSTLTVSNMSPEDSSIYLCSVVLGNSNQPQHFGDGTRLSIL.

CDR3 protein: CASSLTRDLAVDTQYF. The CDR3 DNA reads as TGTGCCAGCAGCTTGACCAGGGATCTCGCGGTAGATACGCAGTATTTT. The gene calls are TRBV5-6 and TRBJ2-3, with D perhaps matching TRBD1 (5 bases). The CDR3 covers 16 residues. Germline values: CDR1 SGHDT, CDR2 YYEEEE. V was cut by 1 base and J by 5 bases, with 17 bases left in between.

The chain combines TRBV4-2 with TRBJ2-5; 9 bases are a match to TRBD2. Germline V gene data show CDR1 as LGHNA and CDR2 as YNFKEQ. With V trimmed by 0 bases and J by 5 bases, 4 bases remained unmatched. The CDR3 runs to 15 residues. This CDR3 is CASSQDWTSVETQYF. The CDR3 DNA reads TGTGCCAGCAGCCAAGATTGGACTAGCGTTGAGACCCAGTACTTC.

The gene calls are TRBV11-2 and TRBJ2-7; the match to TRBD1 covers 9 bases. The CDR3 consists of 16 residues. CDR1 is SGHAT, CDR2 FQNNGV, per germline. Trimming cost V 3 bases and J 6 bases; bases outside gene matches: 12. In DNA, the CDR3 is TGTGCCAGCAGCTTGCCCGGGACAGGGCTAAGAGGCGAGCAGTACTTC. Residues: CASSLPGTGLRGEQYF.

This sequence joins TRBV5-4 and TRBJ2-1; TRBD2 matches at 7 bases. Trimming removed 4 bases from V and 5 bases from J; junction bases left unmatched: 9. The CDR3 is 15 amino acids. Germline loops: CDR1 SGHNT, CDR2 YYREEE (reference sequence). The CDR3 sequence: CASSGTKWGNNEQFF. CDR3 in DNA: TGTGCCAGCAGCGGGACTAAGTGGGGTAACAATGAGCAGTTCTTC.

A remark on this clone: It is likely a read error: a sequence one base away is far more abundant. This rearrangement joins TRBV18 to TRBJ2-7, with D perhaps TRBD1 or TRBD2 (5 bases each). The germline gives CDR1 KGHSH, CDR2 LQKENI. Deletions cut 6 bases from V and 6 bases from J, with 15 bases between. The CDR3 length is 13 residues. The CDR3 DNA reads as TGTGCCAGCTCGAGGGGAATGGCCTGCGAGCAGTACTTC. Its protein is CASSRGMACEQYF.

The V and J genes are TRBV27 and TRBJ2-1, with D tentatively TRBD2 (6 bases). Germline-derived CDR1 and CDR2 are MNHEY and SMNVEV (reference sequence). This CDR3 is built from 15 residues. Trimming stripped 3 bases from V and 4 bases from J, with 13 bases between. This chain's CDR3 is CASSFNGGIYNEQFF. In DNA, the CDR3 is TGTGCCAGCAGTTTCAACGGGGGTATATACAATGAGCAGTTCTTC.

CDR3 in DNA: TGTGCCAGTAGGGAGACTAGCGGGAGTGAAAATGAGCAGTTCTTC. It encodes CASRETSGSENEQFF. The V gene is TRBV19, the J gene TRBJ2-1; 12 positions match TRBD2. Germline loops: CDR1 LNHDA, CDR2 SQIVND (reference sequence). V was pared by 6 bases and J by 7 bases, with 7 bases of the junction left unmatched. The CDR3 spans 15 residues.

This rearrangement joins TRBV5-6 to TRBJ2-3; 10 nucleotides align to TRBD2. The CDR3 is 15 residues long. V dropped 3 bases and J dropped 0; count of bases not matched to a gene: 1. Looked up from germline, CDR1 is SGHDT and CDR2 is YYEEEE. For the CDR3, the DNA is TGTGCCAGCAGCTCTAGCGGGGGTAGCACAGATACGCAGTATTTT. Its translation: CASSSSGGSTDTQYF. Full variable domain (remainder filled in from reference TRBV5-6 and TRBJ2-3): DAGVTQSPTHLIKTRGQQVTLRCSPKSGHDTVSWYQQALGQGPQFIFQYYEEEERQRGNFPDRFSGHQFPNYSSELNVNALLLGDSALYLCASSSSGGSTDTQYFGPGTRLTVL.

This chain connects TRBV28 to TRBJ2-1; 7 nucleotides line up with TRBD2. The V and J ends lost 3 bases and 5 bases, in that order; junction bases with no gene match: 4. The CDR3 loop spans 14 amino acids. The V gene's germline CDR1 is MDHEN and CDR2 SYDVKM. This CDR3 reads CASSFRAGDNEQFF. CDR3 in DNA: TGTGCCAGCAGTTTCCGCGCGGGGGACAATGAGCAGTTCTTC.

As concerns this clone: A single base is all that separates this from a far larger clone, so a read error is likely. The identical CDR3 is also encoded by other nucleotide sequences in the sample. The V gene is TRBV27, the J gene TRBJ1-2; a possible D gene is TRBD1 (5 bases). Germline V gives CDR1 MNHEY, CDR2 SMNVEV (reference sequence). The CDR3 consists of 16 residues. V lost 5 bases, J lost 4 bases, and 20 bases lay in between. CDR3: CASSPAPPGLSYGYTF. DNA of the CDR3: TGTGCCAGCAGTCCCGCCCCTCCAGGGTTGAGCTATGGCTACACCTTC.

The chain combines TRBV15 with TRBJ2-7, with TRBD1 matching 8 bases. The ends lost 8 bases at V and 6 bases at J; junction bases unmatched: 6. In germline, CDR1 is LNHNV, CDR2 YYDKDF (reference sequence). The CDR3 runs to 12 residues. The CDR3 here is CATGLQGGEQYF. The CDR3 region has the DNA TGTGCCACCGGCCTACAGGGGGGCGAGCAGTACTTC.

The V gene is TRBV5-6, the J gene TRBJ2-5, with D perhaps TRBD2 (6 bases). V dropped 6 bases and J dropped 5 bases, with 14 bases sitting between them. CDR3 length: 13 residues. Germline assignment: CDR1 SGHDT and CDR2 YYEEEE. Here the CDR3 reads CASTIRAGETQYF. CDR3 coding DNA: TGTGCCAGCACCATCAGGGCGGGGGAGACCCAGTACTTC.